The present TCR beta chain was sequenced within a study of cytomegalovirus exposure and HLA in healthy donors. Study summary: The same platform was used for the roughly 130 validation repertoires as for the 650 to 700 first-cohort repertoires, as reported in a later analysis. General observations from the study: TCR clusters originating in the first cohort tended to co-occur in the approximately 120 validation repertoires, according to a later analysis. Cytomegalovirus status was reportedly diagnosed by the classifier with high specificity and sensitivity. Altogether, some 160 TCR beta chains were recorded as cytomegalovirus-associated.

As regards this clone: Its matching antigen is unknown.

TCRdb keeps only in-frame clones here, not all; method: immunoSEQ multiplex PCR. The sample has roughly 330,000 clones, 87% seen once. Germline V lookup: CDR1 SNHLY, CDR2 FYNNEI. This CDR3 has 15 amino acids. V lost 4 bases to trimming and J lost 5 bases; unmatched junction nucleotides: 4. The chain combines TRBV2 with TRBJ2-1; TRBD2 matches 11 bases. Specimen: PBMCs. This TCR was sampled from a woman aged 25-40 years in good health and CMV-seropositive. In DNA form, the CDR3 reads TGTGCCAGCAGTGCCGGGACTAGCGGAGACAATGAGCAGTTCTTC. This encodes CASSAGTSGDNEQFF. The variable domain in full, completed from reference TRBV2 and TRBJ2-1, reads EPEVTQTPSHQVTQMGQEVILRCVPISNHLYFYWYRQILGQKVEFLVSFYNNEISEKSEIFDDQFSVERPDGSNFTLKIRSTKLEDSAMYFCASSAGTSGDNEQFFGPGTRLTVL.